This T cell receptor beta chain was documented in a study of blood T cell repertoires in COVID-19. Looking at the study overall: PBMCs, B-cell-depleted T cells, or T cells provided the cDNA or gDNA that made up the material.

The V gene end was trimmed by 2 bases and the J gene end by 2 bases; junction bases not matched to a gene: 6. Germline V gene lookup returns CDR1 KGHDR and CDR2 SFDVKD. CDR3 size: 17 residues. Per the authors' pipeline: Estimated nucleated cell counts came from reference gene primer amplification. Data came from immunoSEQ multiplex PCR; TCRdb stores just in-frame clones and leaves some out. The V and J calls and the clone size are those of that table, but D and trimming were determined from the DNA. Of roughly 120,000 clones listed, 90% are singletons. J is TRBJ2-3 and V is TRBV24-1, with 10 bases lining up with TRBD2. This receptor was taken from a human donor with active COVID-19. The donor label of this sample is uncertain. Sequencing was carried out using peripheral blood. The CDR3 nucleotides read TGTGCCACCAGTGATTCGGTAGCGGGGGGTTTCACAGATACGCAGTATTTT. Its translation: CATSDSVAGGFTDTQYF.